The clone carrying this T cell receptor beta chain was recorded at least ten times. Its antigen is currently unknown. This CDR3 is 14 amino acids long. Trimming took off 4 bases at V and 1 base at J, with 8 bases between the two ends. Germline V gives CDR1 SGDLS, CDR2 YYNGEE. These data are taken from a study of metastatic and nonmetastatic thyroid tumors. Overall study: Across blood and tumor or nodule tissue, repertoires from malignant and benign thyroid patients were compared with one another. The study's findings and limits: Reported TCR beta diversity, measured in blood and tumor, was significantly higher for malignant thyroid tumors than for benign nodules.

Authors' data handling: Building a distant-metastasis classifier for papillary thyroid cancer drew on CDR3 differences across clinicopathological groups. TCRdb reanalyzed the PCR reads with MiXCR. The V and J calls come from TCRdb's annotation, not from the publication. The sample consists of 75,000 to 95,000 clones, 12% of them appearing once. No treatment had been given to any patient before thyroid surgery. The TCR comes from a female donor with papillary thyroid cancer or a benign thyroid nodule (not recorded which). Some clones in this sample may be carry-over from other donors' samples. This chain uses TRBV9 with TRBJ2-2; no clear D. The sequencing input was blood. The DNA for the CDR3 is TGTGCCAGCAGCCCGACTCGGAACACCGGGGAGCTGTTTTTT. This encodes CASSPTRNTGELFF.